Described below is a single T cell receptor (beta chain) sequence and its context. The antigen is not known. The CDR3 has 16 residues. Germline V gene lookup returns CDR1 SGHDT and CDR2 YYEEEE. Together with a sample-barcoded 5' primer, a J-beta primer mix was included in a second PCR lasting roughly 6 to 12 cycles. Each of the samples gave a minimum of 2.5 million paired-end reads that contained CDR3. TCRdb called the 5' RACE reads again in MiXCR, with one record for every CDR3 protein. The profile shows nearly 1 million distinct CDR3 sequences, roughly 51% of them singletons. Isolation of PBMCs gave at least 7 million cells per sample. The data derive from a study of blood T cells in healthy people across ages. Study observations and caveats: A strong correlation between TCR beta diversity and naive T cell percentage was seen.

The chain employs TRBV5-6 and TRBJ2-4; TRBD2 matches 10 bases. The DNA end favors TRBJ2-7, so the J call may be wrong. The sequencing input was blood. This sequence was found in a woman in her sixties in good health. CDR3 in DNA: TGTGCCAGCAGCCTATTAACTAGCGGGGATAGCCACGAGCAGTACTTC. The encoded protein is CASSLLTSGDSHEQYF.